This T cell receptor (beta chain) stems from a study of Graves' ophthalmopathy and Graves' hyperthyroidism. Trimming cost V 6 bases and J 7 bases; bases outside gene matches: 12. The CDR3 contains 15 residues. Germline CDR1 is LNHDA and CDR2 is SQIVND (reference sequence). This clonotype was observed a few times. The sequenced template was RNA, covering the TCR beta CDR3 region. Amplification began with first-round RT-PCR using HTBI primers, then second-round multiplex PCR was performed. TCRdb re-called the multiplex PCR reads through MiXCR, storing one row per CDR3 protein. The sample includes 650,000 to 900,000 distinct CDR3 sequences, around 40% seen only once; the top ten take roughly 46%.

The source material was peripheral blood. The chain recombines TRBV19 with TRBJ1-5, with 7 bases lining up with TRBD1. The sequence was obtained from an adult man with Graves' ophthalmopathy. In DNA form, the CDR3 reads TGTGCCAGTAGCATGAACAGGGGAAACGGGCAGCCCCAGCATTTT. Translating it yields CASSMNRGNGQPQHF.